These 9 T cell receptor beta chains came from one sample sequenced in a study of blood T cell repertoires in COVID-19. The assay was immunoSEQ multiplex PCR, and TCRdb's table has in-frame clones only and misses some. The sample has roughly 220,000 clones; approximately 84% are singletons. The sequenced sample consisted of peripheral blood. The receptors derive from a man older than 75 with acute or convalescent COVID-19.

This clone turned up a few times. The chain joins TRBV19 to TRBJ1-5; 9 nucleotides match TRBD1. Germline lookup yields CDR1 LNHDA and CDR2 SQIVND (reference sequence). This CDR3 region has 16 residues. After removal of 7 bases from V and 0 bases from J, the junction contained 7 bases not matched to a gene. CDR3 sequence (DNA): TGTGCCAGTACCGGGACAGGGTTGTCTAGCAATCAGCCCCAGCATTTT. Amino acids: CASTGTGLSSNQPQHF.

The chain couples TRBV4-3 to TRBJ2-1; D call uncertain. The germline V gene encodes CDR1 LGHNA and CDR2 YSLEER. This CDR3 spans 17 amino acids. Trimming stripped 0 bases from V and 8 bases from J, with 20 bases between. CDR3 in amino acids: CASSQEPAGNNPDEQFF. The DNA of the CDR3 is TGCGCCAGCAGCCAAGAACCCGCAGGTAACAACCCCGATGAGCAGTTCTTC.

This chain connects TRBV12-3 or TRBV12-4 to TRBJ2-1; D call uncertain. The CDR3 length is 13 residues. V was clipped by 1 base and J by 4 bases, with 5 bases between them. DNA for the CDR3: TGTGCCAGCAGTTTAGAACAGTACAATGAGCAGTTCTTC. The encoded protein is CASSLEQYNEQFF.

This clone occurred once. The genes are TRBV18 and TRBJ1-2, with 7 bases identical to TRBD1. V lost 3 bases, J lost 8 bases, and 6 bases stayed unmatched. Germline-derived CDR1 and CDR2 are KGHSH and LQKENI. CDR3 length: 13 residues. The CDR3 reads CASSPDQGVGYTF. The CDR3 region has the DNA TGTGCCAGCTCACCGGACCAGGGGGTCGGCTACACCTTC.

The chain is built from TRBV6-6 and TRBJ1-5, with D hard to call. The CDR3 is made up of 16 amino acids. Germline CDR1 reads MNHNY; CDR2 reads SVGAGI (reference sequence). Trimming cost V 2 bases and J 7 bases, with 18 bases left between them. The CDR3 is CASSYQIASGRQPQHF. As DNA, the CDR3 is TGTGCCAGCAGTTACCAGATTGCCTCGGGGAGGCAGCCCCAGCATTTT.

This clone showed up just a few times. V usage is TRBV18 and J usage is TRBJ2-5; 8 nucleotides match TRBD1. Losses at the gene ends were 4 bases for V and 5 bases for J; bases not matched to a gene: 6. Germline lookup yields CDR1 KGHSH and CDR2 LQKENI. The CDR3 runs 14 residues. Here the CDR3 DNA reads TGTGCCAGCTCACTGCAGGGGGCGTATGAGACCCAGTACTTC. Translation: CASSLQGAYETQYF.

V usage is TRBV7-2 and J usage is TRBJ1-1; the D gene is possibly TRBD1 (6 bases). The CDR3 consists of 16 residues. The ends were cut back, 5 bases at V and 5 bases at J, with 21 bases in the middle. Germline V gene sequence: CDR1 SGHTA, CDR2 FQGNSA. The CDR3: CASSPPWGGGFTEAFF. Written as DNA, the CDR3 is TGTGCCAGCAGCCCCCCTTGGGGTGGGGGCTTTACTGAAGCTTTCTTT. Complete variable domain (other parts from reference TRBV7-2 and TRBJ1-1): GAGVSQSPSNKVTEKGKDVELRCDPISGHTALYWYRQSLGQGLEFLIYFQGNSAPDKSGLPSDRFSAERTGGSVSTLTIQRTQQEDSAVYLCASSPPWGGGFTEAFFGQGTRLTVV.

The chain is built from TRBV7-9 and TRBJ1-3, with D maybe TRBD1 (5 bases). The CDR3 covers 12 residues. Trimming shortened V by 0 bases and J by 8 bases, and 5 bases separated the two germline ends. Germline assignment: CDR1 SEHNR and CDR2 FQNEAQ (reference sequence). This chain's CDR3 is CASSLARDTIYF. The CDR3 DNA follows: TGTGCCAGCAGCTTAGCCAGGGACACCATATATTTT.

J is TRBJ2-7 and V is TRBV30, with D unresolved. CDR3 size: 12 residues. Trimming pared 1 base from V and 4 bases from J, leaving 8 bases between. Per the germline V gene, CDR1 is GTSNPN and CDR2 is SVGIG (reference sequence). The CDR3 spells CAWSATPYEQYF. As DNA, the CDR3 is TGTGCCTGGAGTGCGACTCCATACGAGCAGTACTTC.